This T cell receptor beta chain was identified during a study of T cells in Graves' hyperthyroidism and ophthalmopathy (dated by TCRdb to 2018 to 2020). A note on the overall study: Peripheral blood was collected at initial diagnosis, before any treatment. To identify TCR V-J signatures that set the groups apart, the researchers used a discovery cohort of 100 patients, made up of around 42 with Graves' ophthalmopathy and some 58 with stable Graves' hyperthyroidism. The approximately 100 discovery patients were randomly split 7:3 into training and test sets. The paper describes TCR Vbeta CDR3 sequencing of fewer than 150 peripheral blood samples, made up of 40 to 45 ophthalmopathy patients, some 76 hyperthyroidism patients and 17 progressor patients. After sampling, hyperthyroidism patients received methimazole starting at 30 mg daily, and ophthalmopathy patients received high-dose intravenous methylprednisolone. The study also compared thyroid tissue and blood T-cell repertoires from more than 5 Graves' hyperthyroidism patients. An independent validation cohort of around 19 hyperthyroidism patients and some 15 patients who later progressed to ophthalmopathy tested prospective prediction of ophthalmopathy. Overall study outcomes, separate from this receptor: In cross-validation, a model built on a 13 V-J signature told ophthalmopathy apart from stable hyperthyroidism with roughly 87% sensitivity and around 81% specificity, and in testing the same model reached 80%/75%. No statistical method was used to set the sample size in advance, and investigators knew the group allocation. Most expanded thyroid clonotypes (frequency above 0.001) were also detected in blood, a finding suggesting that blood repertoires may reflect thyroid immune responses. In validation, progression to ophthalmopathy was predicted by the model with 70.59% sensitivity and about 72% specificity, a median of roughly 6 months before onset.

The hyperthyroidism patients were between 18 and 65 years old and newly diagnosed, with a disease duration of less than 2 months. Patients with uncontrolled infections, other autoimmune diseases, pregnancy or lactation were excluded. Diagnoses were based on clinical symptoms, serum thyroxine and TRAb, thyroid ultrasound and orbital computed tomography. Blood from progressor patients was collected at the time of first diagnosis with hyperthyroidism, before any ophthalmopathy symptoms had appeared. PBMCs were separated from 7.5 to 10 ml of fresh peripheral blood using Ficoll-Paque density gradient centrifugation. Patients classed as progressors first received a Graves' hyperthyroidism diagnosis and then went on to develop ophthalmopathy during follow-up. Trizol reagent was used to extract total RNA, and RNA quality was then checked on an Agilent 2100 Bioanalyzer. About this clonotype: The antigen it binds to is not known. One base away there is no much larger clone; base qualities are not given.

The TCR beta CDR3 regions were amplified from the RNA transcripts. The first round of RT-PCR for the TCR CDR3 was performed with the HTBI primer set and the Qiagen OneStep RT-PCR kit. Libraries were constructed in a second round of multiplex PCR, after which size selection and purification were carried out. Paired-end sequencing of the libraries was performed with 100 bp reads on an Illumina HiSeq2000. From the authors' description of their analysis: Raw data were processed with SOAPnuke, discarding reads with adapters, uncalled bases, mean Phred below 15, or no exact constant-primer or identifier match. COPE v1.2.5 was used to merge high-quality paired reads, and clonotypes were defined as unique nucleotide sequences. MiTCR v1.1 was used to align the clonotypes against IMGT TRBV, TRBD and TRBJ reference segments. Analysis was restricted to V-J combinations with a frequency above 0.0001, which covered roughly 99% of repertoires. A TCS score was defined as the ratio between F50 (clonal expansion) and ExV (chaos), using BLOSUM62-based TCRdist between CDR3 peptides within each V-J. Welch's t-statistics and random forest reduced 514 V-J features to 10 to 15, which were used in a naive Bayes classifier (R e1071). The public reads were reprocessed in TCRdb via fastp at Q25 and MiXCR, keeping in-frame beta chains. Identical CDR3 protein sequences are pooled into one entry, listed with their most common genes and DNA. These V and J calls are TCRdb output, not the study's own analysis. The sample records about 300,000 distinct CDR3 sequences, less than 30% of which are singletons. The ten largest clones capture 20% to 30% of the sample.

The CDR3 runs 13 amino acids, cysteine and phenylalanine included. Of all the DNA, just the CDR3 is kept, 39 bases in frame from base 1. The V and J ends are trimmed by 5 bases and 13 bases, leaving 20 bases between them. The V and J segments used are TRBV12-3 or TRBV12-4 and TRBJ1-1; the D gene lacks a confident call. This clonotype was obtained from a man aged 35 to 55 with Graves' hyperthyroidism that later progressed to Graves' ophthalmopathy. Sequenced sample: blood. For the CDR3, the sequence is CASSPDGLTTIFF. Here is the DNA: TGTGCCAGCAGTCCGGACGGTCTCACGACCATTTTCTTT.